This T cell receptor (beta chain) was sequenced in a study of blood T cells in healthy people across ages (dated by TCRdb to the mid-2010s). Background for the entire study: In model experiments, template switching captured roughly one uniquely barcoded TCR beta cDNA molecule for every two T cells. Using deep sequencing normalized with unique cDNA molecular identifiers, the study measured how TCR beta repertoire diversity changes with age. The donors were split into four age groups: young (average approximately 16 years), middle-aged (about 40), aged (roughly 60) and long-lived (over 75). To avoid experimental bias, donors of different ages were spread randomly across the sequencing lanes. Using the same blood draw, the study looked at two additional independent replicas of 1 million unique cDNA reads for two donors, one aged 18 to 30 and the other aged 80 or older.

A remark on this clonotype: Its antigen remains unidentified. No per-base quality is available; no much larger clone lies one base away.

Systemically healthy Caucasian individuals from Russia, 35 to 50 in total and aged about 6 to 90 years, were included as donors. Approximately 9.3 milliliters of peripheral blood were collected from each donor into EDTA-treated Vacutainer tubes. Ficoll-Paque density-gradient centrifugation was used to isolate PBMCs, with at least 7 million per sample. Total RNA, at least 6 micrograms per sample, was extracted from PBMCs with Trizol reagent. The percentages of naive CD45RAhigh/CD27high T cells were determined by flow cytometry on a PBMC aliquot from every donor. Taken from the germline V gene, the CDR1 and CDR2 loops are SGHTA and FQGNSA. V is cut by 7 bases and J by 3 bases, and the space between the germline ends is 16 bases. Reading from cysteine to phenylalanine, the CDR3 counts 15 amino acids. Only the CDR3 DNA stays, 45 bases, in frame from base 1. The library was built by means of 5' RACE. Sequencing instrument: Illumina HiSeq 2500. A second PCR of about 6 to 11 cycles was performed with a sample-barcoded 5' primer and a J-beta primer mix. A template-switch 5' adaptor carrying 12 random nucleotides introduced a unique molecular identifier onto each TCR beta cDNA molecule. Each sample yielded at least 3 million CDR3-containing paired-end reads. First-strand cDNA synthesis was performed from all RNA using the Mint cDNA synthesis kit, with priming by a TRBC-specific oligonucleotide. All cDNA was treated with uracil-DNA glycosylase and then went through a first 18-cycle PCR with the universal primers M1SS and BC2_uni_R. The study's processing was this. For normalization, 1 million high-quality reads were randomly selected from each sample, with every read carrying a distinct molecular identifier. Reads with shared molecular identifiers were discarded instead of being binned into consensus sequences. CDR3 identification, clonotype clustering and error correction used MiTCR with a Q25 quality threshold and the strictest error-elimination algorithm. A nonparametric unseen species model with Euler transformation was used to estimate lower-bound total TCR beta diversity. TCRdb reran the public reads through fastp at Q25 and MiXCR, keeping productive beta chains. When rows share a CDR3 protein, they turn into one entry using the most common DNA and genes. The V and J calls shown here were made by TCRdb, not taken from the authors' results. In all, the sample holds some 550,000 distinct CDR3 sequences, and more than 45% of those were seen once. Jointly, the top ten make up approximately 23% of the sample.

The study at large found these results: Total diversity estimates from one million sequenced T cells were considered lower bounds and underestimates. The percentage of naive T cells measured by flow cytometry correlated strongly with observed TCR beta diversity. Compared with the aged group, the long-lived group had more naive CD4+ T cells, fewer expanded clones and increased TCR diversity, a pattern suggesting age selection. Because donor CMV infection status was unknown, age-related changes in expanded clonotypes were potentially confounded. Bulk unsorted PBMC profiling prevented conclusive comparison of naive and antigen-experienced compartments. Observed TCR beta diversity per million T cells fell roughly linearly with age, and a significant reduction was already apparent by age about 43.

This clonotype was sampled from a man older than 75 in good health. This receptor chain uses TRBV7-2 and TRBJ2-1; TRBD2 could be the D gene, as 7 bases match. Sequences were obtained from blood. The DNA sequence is TGTGCCAGCAAAGGGGGGGGCGGGATCTACAATGAGCAGTTCTTC. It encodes CASKGGGGIYNEQFF.